The 20 T cell receptor beta chains below all came from one sample that was sequenced in a study of T cells in Graves' hyperthyroidism and ophthalmopathy (dated by TCRdb to about 2019). Library prep was done by multiplex PCR. The instrument given in TCRdb is Illumina HiSeq 2000. TCR beta CDR3 regions were amplified from RNA transcripts. For the first round of RT-PCR on the TCR CDR3, the HTBI primer set was used together with the Qiagen OneStep RT-PCR kit. TCRdb ran its own pipeline on the public reads, namely fastp trimming at Q25 and MiXCR clone calling, and kept in-frame beta chains. Merged by CDR3 protein, the rows form single entries marked with the most common genes and DNA. Here the sample has more than 650,000 distinct CDR3 sequences; 13% to 15% occur a single time. The top ten hold roughly 10% of the sample. The specimen was blood. All receptors derive from a woman aged 18-35 years with Graves' hyperthyroidism.

In its sample, this clonotype was seen a few times. V gene TRBV7-8 combines with J gene TRBJ2-1, with D perhaps TRBD1 (5 bases). The CDR3 totals 20 residues. Trimming stripped 2 bases from V and 0 bases from J, with 23 bases between. Germline V lookup: CDR1 SGHVS, CDR2 FQNEAQ. DNA for the CDR3: TGTGCCAGCAGCTTACGGTCGAGGACACCGAGTCTAAGCTCCTACAATGAGCAGTTCTTC. It yields the protein CASSLRSRTPSLSSYNEQFF.

Concerning this clonotype: This may stem from a read error, because a much larger clone lies one nucleotide away. This chain uses TRBV30 with TRBJ2-5; TRBD1 aligns across 8 bases. With V trimmed by 5 bases and J by 9 bases, 5 bases remained unmatched. The CDR3 extends over 11 amino acids. The V gene's germline CDR1 is GTSNPN and CDR2 SVGIG (reference sequence). CDR3 coding DNA: TGTGCCTGGGGACAGGGAAAGGCCCAGTACTTC. Protein product: CAWGQGKAQYF. Filled out from reference TRBV30 and TRBJ2-5, the complete variable domain reads SQTIHQWPATLVQPVGSPLSLECTVEGTSNPNLYWYRQAAGRGLQLLFYSVGIGQISSEVPQNLSASRPQDRQFILSSKKLLLSDSGFYLCAWGQGKAQYFGPGTRLLVL.

The table lists this clonotype with many counts. The chain is built from TRBV20-1 and TRBJ1-1, with no clear D. Germline-derived CDR1 and CDR2 are DFQATT and SNEGSKA (reference sequence). This CDR3 is built from 15 residues. V lost 0 bases and J 1 base, leaving 12 bases between the germline ends. CDR3 nucleotide sequence: TGCAGTGCTAGAGATACACGAGGGTCGAACACTGAAGCTTTCTTT. The encoded protein is CSARDTRGSNTEAFF.

The sample holds many counts of this clonotype. The chain has TRBV20-1 and TRBJ2-1, with 7 bases identical to TRBD1. J was trimmed by 6 bases and V by 1 base; bases with no gene match: 6. The CDR3 is 14 residues long. Germline V lookup: CDR1 DFQATT, CDR2 SNEGSKA (reference sequence). CDR3 residues: CSARVDRVGNEQFF. CDR3 in DNA: TGCAGTGCTAGAGTAGACAGGGTTGGCAATGAGCAGTTCTTC.

This chain connects TRBV7-2 to TRBJ2-3; TRBD1 agrees at 10 bases. In germline, CDR1 is SGHTA, CDR2 FQGNSA. The CDR3 spans 15 residues. V lost 6 bases, J lost 5 bases, and 8 bases stayed unmatched. CDR3 nucleotides: TGTGCCAGCAGTCGGGACAGGGGACTCCTAGATACGCAGTATTTT. It is translated as CASSRDRGLLDTQYF. Based on the CDR3 plus reference TRBV7-2 and TRBJ2-3, the full variable domain is GAGVSQSPSNKVTEKGKDVELRCDPISGHTALYWYRQSLGQGLEFLIYFQGNSAPDKSGLPSDRFSAERTGGSVSTLTIQRTQQEDSAVYLCASSRDRGLLDTQYFGPGTRLTVL.

This chain uses TRBV29-1 with TRBJ2-2; no clear D gene. Germline CDR1 SQVTM, CDR2 ANQGSEA. With 7 bases removed from V and 4 bases from J, the gap between germline ends came to 16 bases. CDR3 length: 14 amino acids. This chain's CDR3 is CSAVLLGLTGELFF. CDR3 in DNA: TGCAGCGCTGTACTCCTGGGCCTCACCGGGGAGCTGTTTTTT.

This rearrangement joins TRBV9 to TRBJ1-2; D is uncertain. This CDR3 spans 14 amino acids. Deletions cut 4 bases from V and 4 bases from J, with 14 bases between. CDR1 and CDR2 from the germline V gene are SGDLS and YYNGEE. As DNA, the CDR3 is TGTGCCAGCAGCCCTCGGTCGTTGACCTATGGCTACACCTTC. Translated: CASSPRSLTYGYTF.

This clonotype came up a few times. The chain links TRBV12-3 or TRBV12-4 to TRBJ2-3, with 8 bases aligning to TRBD2. Trimming cost V 6 bases and J 4 bases; bases outside gene matches: 9. The CDR3 loop spans 15 amino acids. The CDR3 region is CASSAGTSRADTQYF. CDR3 in DNA: TGTGCCAGCAGCGCCGGGACTAGTAGGGCAGATACGCAGTATTTT.

This clonotype was seen many times. The J gene is TRBJ1-3, the V gene TRBV13, with no clear D. This CDR3 region has 15 residues. The V and J ends lost 0 bases and 0 bases respectively, with 6 bases between them. Germline V gives CDR1 PRHDT, CDR2 FYEKMQ (reference sequence). CDR3 loop: CASSLGPISGNTIYF. CDR3 nucleotide sequence: TGTGCCAGCAGCTTAGGGCCGATCTCTGGAAACACCATATATTTT.

This clonotype was seen at least ten times. The junction differs from germline at one of its ends, possibly a read error. The V gene is TRBV19, the J gene TRBJ1-1; 7 nucleotides align to TRBD1. CDR3 size: 13 residues. Germline V gives CDR1 LNHDA, CDR2 SQIVND (reference sequence). CDR3 DNA: TGCGCCAGCAGTATACAGGGGATCACTGAAGCTTTCTTT. Protein product: CASSIQGITEAFF.

This clonotype was picked up many times. This rearrangement joins TRBV20-1 to TRBJ2-1; the D gene is possibly TRBD1 (6 bases). V gave up 2 bases and J gave up 1 base, with 12 bases separating them. The CDR3 has 15 amino acids. CDR1 and CDR2 (germline): DFQATT, SNEGSKA (reference sequence). The CDR3 sequence is CSARSSRGSYNEQFF. CDR3 in DNA: TGCAGTGCTAGAAGCTCGAGGGGGTCCTACAATGAGCAGTTCTTC.

In this sample, this clonotype turned up a few times. The CDR3 region is CASEDRASNEQFF. The CDR3 DNA sequence: TGTGCCAGCGAGGACAGGGCCTCAAATGAGCAGTTCTTC. The chain is built from TRBV19 and TRBJ2-1; 8 positions match TRBD1. V dropped 9 bases and J dropped 7; count of bases not matched to a gene: 8. This CDR3 is built from 13 residues. CDR1 is LNHDA and CDR2 is SQIVND in the germline V gene (reference sequence).

This clonotype was found many times. The chain recombines TRBV11-2 with TRBJ2-7; TRBD1 aligns across 9 bases. The J segment lost 1 base and the V segment lost 5 bases, leaving 3 bases of the junction unmatched. This CDR3 has 14 residues. CDR1 and CDR2 (germline): SGHAT, FQNNGV. This chain's CDR3 is CASSHGTGSYEQYF. CDR3 coding DNA: TGTGCCAGCAGCCATGGGACAGGGTCCTACGAGCAGTACTTC. Variable domain in full (rest from reference TRBV11-2 and TRBJ2-7): EAGVAQSPRYKIIEKRQSVAFWCNPISGHATLYWYQQILGQGPKLLIQFQNNGVVDDSQLPKDRFSAERLKGVDSTLKIQPAKLEDSAVYLCASSHGTGSYEQYFGPGTRLTVT.

This clonotype was recorded many times. This sequence joins TRBV7-9 and TRBJ2-7, with TRBD2 matching over 7 bases. This CDR3 is 14 amino acids long. After removal of 2 bases from V and 0 bases from J, the junction contained 1 base not matched to a gene. CDR1 and CDR2 from the germline V gene are SEHNR and FQNEAQ (reference sequence). The CDR3 region has the DNA TGTGCCAGCAGCTTAAGGGAGGGCTCCTACGAGCAGTACTTC. Its translation is CASSLREGSYEQYF.

The table lists this clonotype with many counts. The gene calls are TRBV24-1 and TRBJ2-5; 8 bases align to TRBD1. CDR1 is KGHDR, CDR2 SFDVKD, per germline. The CDR3 has 15 residues. Trimming removed 4 bases from V and 4 bases from J; junction bases left unmatched: 7. The CDR3 DNA reads as TGTGCCACCAGTGACCCGACAGGGGAAGGAGAGACCCAGTACTTC. Amino acids: CATSDPTGEGETQYF.

There are many counts of this clonotype. The chain uses TRBV12-3 or TRBV12-4 and TRBJ2-1, with D perhaps TRBD1 or TRBD2 (5 bases each). The CDR3 has 15 residues. Trimming shortened V by 3 bases and J by 8 bases, and 17 bases separated the two germline ends. The CDR3 region is CASSFRDAGGDEQFF. DNA of the CDR3: TGTGCCAGCAGTTTCCGGGACGCGGGCGGCGATGAGCAGTTCTTC.

This clonotype was seen repeatedly, ten times or more. The chain combines TRBV11-2 with TRBJ2-3; D uncertain. Germline loops: CDR1 SGHAT, CDR2 FQNNGV. This CDR3 is 16 amino acids long. Trimming took off 0 bases at V and 4 bases at J, with 14 bases between the two ends. DNA for the CDR3: TGTGCCAGCAGCTTAGATGTGGCCCGTCCGTCAGATACGCAGTATTTT. Its protein is CASSLDVARPSDTQYF.

This clonotype was seen ten or more times. This rearrangement joins TRBV2 to TRBJ2-7; the D gene is possibly TRBD2 (6 bases). The CDR3 sequence is 17 residues long. Germline V CDR1 and CDR2: SNHLY, FYNNEI. The V end was cut by 4 bases, the J end by 0 bases, with 19 bases between. The DNA of the CDR3 is TGTGCCAGCAGTGCGACCTGGGACTTCCGAAGCTCCTACGAGCAGTACTTC. It encodes CASSATWDFRSSYEQYF.

Only a few counts were recorded for this clonotype. This chain joins TRBV20-1 and TRBJ2-7; 7 bases are shared with TRBD1. CDR1 is DFQATT, CDR2 SNEGSKA, per germline (reference sequence). V lost 0 bases to trimming and J lost 4 bases; unmatched junction nucleotides: 9. CDR3 size: 15 residues. The CDR3: CSARDVGQASYEQYF. The DNA for the CDR3 is TGCAGTGCTAGAGATGTTGGACAGGCGTCATACGAGCAGTACTTC.

This clonotype turned up a few times. This chain links TRBV12-3 or TRBV12-4 with TRBJ2-5, with TRBD2 matching 9 bases. V lost 6 bases, J lost 5 bases, and 16 bases stayed unmatched. This CDR3 is built from 17 residues. Here the CDR3 DNA reads TGTGCCAGCAGCTACCTTTCTAGCGGGGTCCCTGGGGAGACCCAGTACTTC. Its protein product is CASSYLSSGVPGETQYF.